This T cell receptor beta chain stems from a study of tumor T cells in aggressive B-cell lymphoma. This table comes from immunoSEQ multiplex PCR, and its TCRdb copy is limited to in-frame clones, with some not included. The table shows about 5,300 clones, with about 90% occurring only once. The germline gives CDR1 SQVTM, CDR2 ANQGSEA. Trimming cost V 8 bases and J 1 base, with 13 bases left between them. The CDR3 is 13 amino acids. The V and J genes are TRBV29-1 and TRBJ2-3; perhaps TRBD1 as D (5 bases). This clonotype originated in an adult with diffuse large B cell lymphoma. The sample taken for sequencing was tumor tissue. The chain's CDR3 is CSLGVGGTDTQYF. The CDR3 coding sequence is TGCAGCCTAGGGGTTGGTGGCACAGATACGCAGTATTTT.